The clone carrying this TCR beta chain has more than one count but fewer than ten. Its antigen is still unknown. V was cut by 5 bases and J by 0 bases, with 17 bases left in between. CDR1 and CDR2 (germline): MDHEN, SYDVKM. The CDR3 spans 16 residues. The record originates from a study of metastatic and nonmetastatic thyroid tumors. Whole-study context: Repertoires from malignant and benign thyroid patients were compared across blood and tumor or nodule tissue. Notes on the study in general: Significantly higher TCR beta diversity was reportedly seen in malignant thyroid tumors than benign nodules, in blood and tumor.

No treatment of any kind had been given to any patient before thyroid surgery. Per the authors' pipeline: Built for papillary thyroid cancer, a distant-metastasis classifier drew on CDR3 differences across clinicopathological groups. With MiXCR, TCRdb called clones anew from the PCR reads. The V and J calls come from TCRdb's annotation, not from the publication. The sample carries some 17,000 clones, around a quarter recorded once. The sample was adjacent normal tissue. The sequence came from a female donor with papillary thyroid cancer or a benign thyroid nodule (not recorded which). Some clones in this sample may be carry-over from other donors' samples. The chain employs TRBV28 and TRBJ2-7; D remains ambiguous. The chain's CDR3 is CASSPSSVASSYEQYF. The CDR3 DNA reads TGTGCCAGCAGTCCGAGTAGTGTCGCCAGCTCCTACGAGCAGTACTTC.